Each of the 26 T cell receptor beta chains below was sequenced from the same sample in a study of control samples from healthy donors and cancer patients. Repertoires were generated with immunoSEQ multiplex PCR, while TCRdb's copy carries only in-frame clones and drops some. Among roughly 95,000 clones listed, approximately 86% were seen once. The sequenced material came from blood. These receptors came from a young man in good health.

This clone was counted once. The chain uses TRBV6-1 and TRBJ2-1; the D is unclear. Germline lookup yields CDR1 MNHNS and CDR2 SASEGT. The length of the CDR3 is 14 residues. V was clipped by 1 base and J by 0 bases, with 4 bases between them. CDR3 coding DNA: TGTGCCAGCAGTGAAGATAACTCCTACAATGAGCAGTTCTTC. This codes for CASSEDNSYNEQFF.

This clone occurred once. The chain combines TRBV7-2 with TRBJ2-7; TRBD2 matches 11 bases. The CDR3 consists of 14 residues. The ends lost 7 bases at V and 1 base at J; junction bases unmatched: 3. Germline assignment: CDR1 SGHTA and CDR2 FQGNSA. CDR3 sequence (DNA): TGTGCCAGCACCGTAGCGGGAGGGTCCTACGAGCAGTACTTC. This translates into CASTVAGGSYEQYF.

The V call is TRBV5-3, the J call TRBJ2-1; unclear D gene. TRBV5-3 carries the ORF label, with uncertain function. Trimming stripped 1 base from V and 0 bases from J, with 5 bases between. The CDR3 has 14 residues. CDR3 residues: CARSLLSSYNEQFF. The CDR3 DNA reads TGTGCCAGAAGCTTGCTAAGCTCCTACAATGAGCAGTTCTTC.

CDR3 DNA: TGTGCCAGCAGTTTAGGTGTCTCGGGGGACCAGCCCCAGCATTTT. This codes for CASSLGVSGDQPQHF. The V call is TRBV28, the J call TRBJ1-5; D is perhaps TRBD1 (5 bases). Germline V gives CDR1 MDHEN, CDR2 SYDVKM. This CDR3 contains 15 residues. Trimming took off 2 bases at V and 7 bases at J, with 15 bases between the two ends.

The genes are TRBV7-2 and TRBJ1-5, with 10 bases lining up with TRBD1. This CDR3 comprises 17 residues. CDR1 and CDR2 from the germline V gene are SGHTA and FQGNSA. Germline trimming cut 3 bases from V and 3 bases from J; bases unmatched to any gene: 8. In nucleotides, the CDR3 is TGTGCCAGCAGCTTGGCCCGACAGGGGGCGTCCAATCAGCCCCAGCATTTT. It codes for CASSLARQGASNQPQHF.

This chain connects TRBV15 to TRBJ1-6; D is perhaps TRBD1 (6 bases). Looked up from germline, CDR1 is LNHNV and CDR2 is YYDKDF (reference sequence). The CDR3 length is 16 residues. Trimming took off 4 bases at V and 7 bases at J, with 17 bases between the two ends. CDR3 sequence reads: CATSKKRGAGNSPLHF. The CDR3 DNA is TGTGCCACCAGCAAAAAGAGGGGGGCTGGGAATTCACCCCTCCACTTT. Full variable domain (remainder filled in from reference TRBV15 and TRBJ1-6): DAMVIQNPRYQVTQFGKPVTLSCSQTLNHNVMYWYQQKSSQAPKLLFHYYDKDFNNEADTPDNFQSRRPNTSFCFLDIRSPGLGDTAMYLCATSKKRGAGNSPLHFGNGTRLTVT.

The genes are TRBV19 and TRBJ2-1, with D perhaps matching TRBD2 (5 bases). V lost 5 bases and J 6 bases, leaving 20 bases between the germline ends. CDR1 is LNHDA, CDR2 SQIVND, per germline (reference sequence). CDR3 length equals 16 residues. The DNA for the CDR3 is TGTGCCAGTAGTTCACTAGGGTCCCGCGGTGGCAATGAGCAGTTCTTC. This encodes CASSSLGSRGGNEQFF.

The gene calls are TRBV11-2 and TRBJ2-1; no clear D. Germline loops: CDR1 SGHAT, CDR2 FQNNGV. The CDR3 is 16 residues long. Trimming took off 3 bases at V and 3 bases at J, with 15 bases between the two ends. CDR3 amino acids: CASSLGWGTGYNEQFF. The CDR3 coding sequence is TGTGCCAGCAGCTTGGGGTGGGGAACCGGCTACAATGAGCAGTTCTTC. The entire variable domain, with the rest obtained from reference TRBV11-2 and TRBJ2-1, is as follows: EAGVAQSPRYKIIEKRQSVAFWCNPISGHATLYWYQQILGQGPKLLIQFQNNGVVDDSQLPKDRFSAERLKGVDSTLKIQPAKLEDSAVYLCASSLGWGTGYNEQFFGPGTRLTVL.

This chain connects TRBV27 to TRBJ2-5; D might be TRBD2 (7 bases). The V gene's germline CDR1 is MNHEY and CDR2 SMNVEV (reference sequence). V lost 1 base, J lost 3 bases, and 9 bases lay in between. The CDR3 totals 14 residues. CDR3 region: CASSLLGGEETQYF. CDR3 DNA sequence: TGTGCCAGCAGTTTATTAGGGGGGGAAGAGACCCAGTACTTC.

The chain couples TRBV27 to TRBJ2-1, with 10 bases aligning to TRBD2. The germline V gene encodes CDR1 MNHEY and CDR2 SMNVEV (reference sequence). There are 16 residues in the CDR3. Trimming at V came to 5 bases and at J to 8 bases, leaving 12 bases not matched to a gene. As DNA, the CDR3 is TGTGCCAGCAGTCCCTTTAGCGGGAGGAGGATGGATGAGCAGTTCTTC. Translating gives CASSPFSGRRMDEQFF.

The rearrangement joins TRBV27 to TRBJ1-6, with 10 bases that match TRBD1. J gave up 10 bases and V 7 bases, and 7 bases lay outside the gene matches. Germline-derived CDR1 and CDR2 are MNHEY and SMNVEV (reference sequence). The CDR3 sequence is 14 residues long. The CDR3 sequence is CASTGQGPLSPLHF. For the CDR3, the DNA is TGTGCCAGCACGGGACAGGGGCCCTTGTCACCCCTCCACTTT.

In DNA, the CDR3 is TGTGCCAGCAGCGTAGGCCCTCTCTATAATTCACCCCTCCACTTT. Its translation: CASSVGPLYNSPLHF. V usage is TRBV9 and J usage is TRBJ1-6, with D unresolved. CDR3 length: 15 residues. Trimming cost V 0 bases and J 3 bases, with 7 bases left between them. Germline V gene lookup returns CDR1 SGDLS and CDR2 YYNGEE. The complete variable domain, with remaining parts taken from reference TRBV9 and TRBJ1-6, reads DSGVTQTPKHLITATGQRVTLRCSPRSGDLSVYWYQQSLDQGLQFLIQYYNGEERAKGNILERFSAQQFPDLHSELNLSSLELGDSALYFCASSVGPLYNSPLHFGNGTRLTVT.

The chain couples TRBV4-3 to TRBJ2-1, with D tentatively TRBD2 (5 bases). The CDR3 runs 14 residues. Germline values: CDR1 LGHNA, CDR2 YSLEER. Trimming removed 5 bases from V and 3 bases from J, with 11 bases in between. The DNA for the CDR3 is TGCGCCAGCAGCGAACTAACTAGCTACAATGAGCAGTTCTTC. Translation gives CASSELTSYNEQFF.

The V call is TRBV24-1, the J call TRBJ2-3; 8 positions agree with TRBD2. The CDR3 is 17 residues long. V lost 6 bases and J lost 3; bases outside the gene matches: 13. Germline lookup yields CDR1 KGHDR and CDR2 SFDVKD. The CDR3 nucleotides read TGTGCCACCAGTCCGCTGAGTGAGGGGACTAGTACAGATACGCAGTATTTT. Its translation is CATSPLSEGTSTDTQYF.

This chain uses TRBV5-1 with TRBJ2-2; weak D call: TRBD1 (6 bases). The V end lost 1 base, the J end lost 4 bases, and 11 bases lay between the germline ends. CDR3 length equals 15 residues. Looked up from germline, CDR1 is SGHRS and CDR2 is YFSETQ. The CDR3 DNA reads TGCGCCAGCAGCTTGCCAGGGGCGGGCACCGGGGAGCTGTTTTTT. Amino acid sequence: CASSLPGAGTGELFF. Supplemented by reference TRBV5-1 and TRBJ2-2, the full variable domain reads KAGVTQTPRYLIKTRGQQVTLSCSPISGHRSVSWYQQTPGQGLQFLFEYFSETQRNKGNFPGRFSGRQFSNSRSEMNVSTLELGDSALYLCASSLPGAGTGELFFGEGSRLTVL.

In its sample, this clone was seen a few times. This CDR3 is CAISVGLGGQPQHF. CDR3 nucleotides: TGTGCCATCAGTGTGGGTCTTGGGGGTCAGCCCCAGCATTTT. The chain recombines TRBV10-3 with TRBJ1-5, with a tentative D call TRBD1 (5 bases). The CDR3 spans 14 residues. Germline lookup yields CDR1 ENHRY and CDR2 SYGVKD. V dropped 4 bases and J dropped 6 bases, with 13 bases sitting between them.

J is TRBJ2-2 and V is TRBV28; D gene unclear. CDR1 is MDHEN, CDR2 SYDVKM, per germline. V was clipped by 1 base and J by 6 bases, with 3 bases between them. The CDR3 consists of 12 residues. CDR3 DNA: TGTGCCAGCAGTTTATTTTCCGGGGAGCTGTTTTTT. Translation gives CASSLFSGELFF.

This chain joins TRBV7-8 and TRBJ2-3; no clear D. Trimming took off 2 bases at V and 2 bases at J, with 20 bases between the two ends. The V gene's germline CDR1 is SGHVS and CDR2 FQNEAQ. The CDR3 is made up of 18 amino acids. The CDR3 DNA reads TGTGCCAGCAGCTTAAACCACCCTATCGACGCTTACACAGATACGCAGTATTTT. This codes for CASSLNHPIDAYTDTQYF.

This rearrangement joins TRBV15 to TRBJ2-1; weak D call: TRBD1 (5 bases). Trimming took 5 bases from V and 8 from J, leaving 13 bases between them. The CDR3 has 13 amino acids. The V gene's germline CDR1 is LNHNV and CDR2 YYDKDF (reference sequence). The CDR3: CATSQGNEYEQFF. CDR3 nucleotide sequence: TGTGCCACCAGCCAGGGAAATGAGTATGAGCAGTTCTTC. Based on the CDR3 plus reference TRBV15 and TRBJ2-1, the full variable domain is DAMVIQNPRYQVTQFGKPVTLSCSQTLNHNVMYWYQQKSSQAPKLLFHYYDKDFNNEADTPDNFQSRRPNTSFCFLDIRSPGLGDTAMYLCATSQGNEYEQFFGPGTRLTVL.

The V and J genes are TRBV7-9 and TRBJ2-7; D unclear. Looked up from germline, CDR1 is SEHNR and CDR2 is FQNEAQ (reference sequence). V shed 5 bases and J shed 2 bases, with 13 bases lying between them. The CDR3 runs 14 residues. This CDR3 is CASSATTSAYEQYF. The CDR3 DNA follows: TGTGCCAGCAGCGCCACGACGAGTGCCTACGAGCAGTACTTC.

This rearrangement joins TRBV3-1 (or the pseudogene TRBV3-2) to TRBJ1-5, with 7 bases that match TRBD1. The junction had 6 bases not matched to a gene; V was cut back by 4 bases and J by 3 bases. CDR3 length: 15 amino acids. Germline assignment: CDR1 LGHDT and CDR2 YNNKEL (reference sequence). CDR3: CASSPGTDFNQPQHF. DNA of the CDR3: TGTGCCAGCAGCCCTGGGACAGACTTCAATCAGCCCCAGCATTTT.

There are a few counts of this clone. The chain couples TRBV7-3 to TRBJ2-2; D might be TRBD1 (7 bases). Germline V gene sequence: CDR1 SGHTA, CDR2 FQGTGA. Trimming cost V 5 bases and J 5 bases, with 15 bases left between them. The CDR3 contains 15 residues. The CDR3, as DNA: TGTGCCAGCAGCAGACAGGGAGGAGGGACCGGGGAGCTGTTTTTT. Its protein product is CASSRQGGGTGELFF.

The V gene is TRBV11-3, the J gene TRBJ2-2; D is tentatively TRBD1 or TRBD2 (6 bases each). CDR3 size: 13 residues. Trimming cost V 7 bases and J 10 bases, with 16 bases left between them. Germline-derived CDR1 and CDR2 are SGHNT and YENEEA. CDR3 protein: CASTRWGAEELFF. The DNA for the CDR3 is TGTGCCAGCACCCGGTGGGGGGCGGAGGAGCTGTTTTTT. The full variable domain, with the rest looked up from reference TRBV11-3 and TRBJ2-2, is EAGVVQSPRYKIIEKKQPVAFWCNPISGHNTLYWYLQNLGQGPELLIRYENEEAVDDSQLPKDRFSAERLKGVDSTLKIQPAELGDSAVYLCASTRWGAEELFFGEGSRLTVL.

This chain links TRBV3-1 (or the pseudogene TRBV3-2) with TRBJ2-2; no clear D. The CDR3 has 15 amino acids. In germline, CDR1 is LGHDT, CDR2 YNNKEL (reference sequence). Trimming shortened V by 3 bases and J by 0 bases, and 8 bases separated the two germline ends. The CDR3 nucleotides are TGTGCCAGCAGCCAGTTAACGACGAACACCGGGGAGCTGTTTTTT. Its translation is CASSQLTTNTGELFF.

This rearrangement joins TRBV5-1 to TRBJ2-5; 9 nucleotides line up with TRBD1. The CDR3 runs 14 residues. Germline V CDR1 and CDR2: SGHRS, YFSETQ. V was pared by 2 bases and J by 2 bases, with 1 base of the junction left unmatched. The CDR3 nucleotides are TGCGCCAGCAGCTTCGGACAGGGGCAAGAGACCCAGTACTTC. This codes for CASSFGQGQETQYF.

This clone was counted once. The chain is built from TRBV28 and TRBJ2-7; 7 bases match TRBD2. The junction had 6 bases not matched to a gene; V was cut back by 6 bases and J by 4 bases. CDR3 length equals 13 residues. Germline CDR1 reads MDHEN; CDR2 reads SYDVKM. The CDR3 coding sequence is TGTGCCAGCAGAAAGCGGGATGCTTACGAGCAGTACTTC. It codes for CASRKRDAYEQYF.